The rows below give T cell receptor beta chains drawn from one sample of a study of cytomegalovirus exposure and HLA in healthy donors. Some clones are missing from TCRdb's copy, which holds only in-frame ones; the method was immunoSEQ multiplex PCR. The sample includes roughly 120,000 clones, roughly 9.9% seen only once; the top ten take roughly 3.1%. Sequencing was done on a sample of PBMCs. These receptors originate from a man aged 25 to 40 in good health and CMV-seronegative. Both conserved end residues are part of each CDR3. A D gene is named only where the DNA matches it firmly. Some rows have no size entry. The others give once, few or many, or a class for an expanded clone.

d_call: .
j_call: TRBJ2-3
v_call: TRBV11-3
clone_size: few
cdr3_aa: CASSFLAGLPNTQYF
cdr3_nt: TGTGCCAGCAGCTTTCTGGCGGGGCTGCCGAATACGCAGTATTTT

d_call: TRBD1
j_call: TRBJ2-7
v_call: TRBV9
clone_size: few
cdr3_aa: CASSVSLGGAYYEQYF
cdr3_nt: TGTGCCAGCAGCGTAAGTCTAGGGGGCGCCTATTACGAGCAGTACTTC

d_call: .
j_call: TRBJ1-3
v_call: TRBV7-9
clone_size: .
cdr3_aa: CASSLTDRGNTIYF
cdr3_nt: TGTGCCAGCAGCCTAACAGACAGGGGAAACACCATATATTTT

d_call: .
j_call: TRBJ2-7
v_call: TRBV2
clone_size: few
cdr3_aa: CASKGQSYEQYF
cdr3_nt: TGTGCCAGCAAAGGACAGTCCTACGAGCAGTACTTC

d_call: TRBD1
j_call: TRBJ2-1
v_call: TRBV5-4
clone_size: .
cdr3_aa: CASSSLTGSSYNEQFF
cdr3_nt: TGTGCCAGCAGCTCCCTGACAGGGAGCTCCTACAATGAGCAGTTCTTC

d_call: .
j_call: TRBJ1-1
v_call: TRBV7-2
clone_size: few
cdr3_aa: CASSPPGDTEAFF
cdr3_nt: TGTGCCAGCAGTCCACCGGGGGACACTGAAGCTTTCTTT

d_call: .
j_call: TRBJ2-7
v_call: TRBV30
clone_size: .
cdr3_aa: CACTWTSSIKQYF
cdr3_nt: TGTGCCTGTACCTGGACTTCCAGTATTAAGCAGTACTTC

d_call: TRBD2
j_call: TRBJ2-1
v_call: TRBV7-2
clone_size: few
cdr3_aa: CASSPRRGWSYNEQFF
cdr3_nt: TGTGCCAGCAGCCCCCGGCGGGGGTGGTCCTACAATGAGCAGTTCTTC

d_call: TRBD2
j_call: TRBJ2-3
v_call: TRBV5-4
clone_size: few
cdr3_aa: CASSRRTSGSIGTDTQYF
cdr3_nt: TGTGCCAGCAGCCGACGGACTAGCGGGAGTATAGGCACAGATACGCAGTATTTT

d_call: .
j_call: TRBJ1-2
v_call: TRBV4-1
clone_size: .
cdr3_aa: CASSQAREGWYGYTF
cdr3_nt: TGCGCCAGCAGCCAAGCCCGGGAGGGGTGGTATGGCTACACCTTC

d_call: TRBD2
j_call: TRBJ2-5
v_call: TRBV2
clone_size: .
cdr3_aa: CASRPIAGALQETQYF
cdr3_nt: TGTGCCAGCAGGCCTATAGCGGGGGCCCTCCAAGAGACCCAGTACTTC

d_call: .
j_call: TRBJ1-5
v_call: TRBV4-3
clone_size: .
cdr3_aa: CASSQDSVGAPQHF
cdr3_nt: TGCGCCAGCAGCCAAGACTCTGTGGGAGCGCCCCAGCATTTT

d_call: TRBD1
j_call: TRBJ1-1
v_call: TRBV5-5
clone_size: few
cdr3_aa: CASSLDGDRRGGTEAFF
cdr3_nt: TGTGCCAGCAGCTTGGATGGGGACAGGAGGGGGGGCACTGAAGCTTTCTTT

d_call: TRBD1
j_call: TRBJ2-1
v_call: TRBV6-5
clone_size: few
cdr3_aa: CASSYSDRGSYNEQFF
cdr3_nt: TGTGCCAGCAGTTACTCAGACAGGGGCTCCTACAATGAGCAGTTCTTC

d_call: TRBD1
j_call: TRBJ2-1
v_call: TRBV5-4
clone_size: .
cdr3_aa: CASSVGQDAYNEQFF
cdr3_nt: TGTGCCAGCAGCGTGGGACAGGACGCCTACAATGAGCAGTTCTTC

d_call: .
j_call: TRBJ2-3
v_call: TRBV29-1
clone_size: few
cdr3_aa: CSVELRRPQTLTDTQYF
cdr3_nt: TGCAGCGTTGAACTTCGTCGCCCACAGACCCTCACAGATACGCAGTATTTT

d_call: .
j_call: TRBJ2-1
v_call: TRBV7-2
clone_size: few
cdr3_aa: CASSFRKRVRSYNEQFF
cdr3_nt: TGTGCCAGCAGCTTTAGGAAGCGAGTAAGGTCCTACAATGAGCAGTTCTTC

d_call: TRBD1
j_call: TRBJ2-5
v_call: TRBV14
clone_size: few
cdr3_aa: CASSQGDRVETQYF
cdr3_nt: TGTGCCAGCAGCCAAGGAGACAGGGTAGAGACCCAGTACTTC

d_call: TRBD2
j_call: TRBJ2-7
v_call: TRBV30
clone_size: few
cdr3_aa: CAWSKGNGGAYEQYF
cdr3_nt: TGTGCCTGGAGTAAGGGGAACGGGGGGGCCTACGAGCAGTACTTC

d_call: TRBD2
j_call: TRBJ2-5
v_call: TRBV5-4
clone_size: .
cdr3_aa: CASSLRGGGQETQYF
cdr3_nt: TGTGCCAGCAGCTTACGTGGGGGGGGCCAAGAGACCCAGTACTTC

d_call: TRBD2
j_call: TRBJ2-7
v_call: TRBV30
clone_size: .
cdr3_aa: CAWRGRGLFYEQYF
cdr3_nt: TGTGCCTGGAGGGGGAGGGGACTGTTCTACGAGCAGTACTTC

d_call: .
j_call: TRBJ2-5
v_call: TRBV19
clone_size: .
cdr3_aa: CASSVETAKETQYF
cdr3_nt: TGTGCCAGTAGTGTTGAGACAGCAAAAGAGACCCAGTACTTC

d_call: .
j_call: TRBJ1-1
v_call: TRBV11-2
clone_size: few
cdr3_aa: CASSLHQGSNTEAFF
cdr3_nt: TGTGCCAGCAGCTTACACCAGGGTTCGAACACTGAAGCTTTCTTT

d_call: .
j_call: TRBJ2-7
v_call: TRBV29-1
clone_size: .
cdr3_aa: CSVDQGTYEQYF
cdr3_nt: TGCAGCGTTGATCAGGGAACCTACGAGCAGTACTTC

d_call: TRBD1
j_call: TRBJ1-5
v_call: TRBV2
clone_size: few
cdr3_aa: CASSSGQGYQPQHF
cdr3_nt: TGTGCCAGCAGTTCGGGACAGGGGTATCAGCCCCAGCATTTT

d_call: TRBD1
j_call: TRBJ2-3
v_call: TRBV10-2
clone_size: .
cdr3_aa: CASRQTGGFTDTQYF
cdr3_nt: TGCGCCAGCAGGCAGACAGGGGGTTTTACAGATACGCAGTATTTT

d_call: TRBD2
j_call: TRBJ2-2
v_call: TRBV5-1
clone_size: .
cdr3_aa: CASSLSASGRAGTGELFF
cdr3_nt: TGCGCCAGCAGCTTGTCGGCTAGCGGGAGGGCGGGCACCGGGGAGCTGTTTTTT

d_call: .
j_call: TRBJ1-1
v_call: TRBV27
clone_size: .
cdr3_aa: CASSSRPRGNTEAFF
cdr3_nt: TGTGCCAGCAGTTCCCGCCCGCGGGGCAACACTGAAGCTTTCTTT